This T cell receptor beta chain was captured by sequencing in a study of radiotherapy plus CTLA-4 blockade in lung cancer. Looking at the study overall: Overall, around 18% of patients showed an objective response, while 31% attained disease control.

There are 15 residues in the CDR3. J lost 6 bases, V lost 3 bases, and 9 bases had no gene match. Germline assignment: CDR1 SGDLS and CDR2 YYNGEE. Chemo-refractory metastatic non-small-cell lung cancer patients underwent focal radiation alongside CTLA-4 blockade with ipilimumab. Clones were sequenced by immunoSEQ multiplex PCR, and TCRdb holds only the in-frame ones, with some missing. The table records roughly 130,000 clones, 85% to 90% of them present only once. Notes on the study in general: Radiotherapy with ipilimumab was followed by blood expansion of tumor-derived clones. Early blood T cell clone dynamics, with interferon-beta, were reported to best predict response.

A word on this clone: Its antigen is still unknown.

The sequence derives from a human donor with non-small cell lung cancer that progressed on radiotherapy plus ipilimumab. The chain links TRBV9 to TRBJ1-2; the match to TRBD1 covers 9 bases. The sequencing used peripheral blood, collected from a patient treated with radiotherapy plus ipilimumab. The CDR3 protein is CASSATGQGDHGYTF. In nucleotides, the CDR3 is TGTGCCAGCAGCGCCACGGGACAGGGTGATCATGGCTACACCTTC.